The 12 T cell receptor beta chains in this list originate from one sample, sequenced in a study of post-analysis software for immune sequencing data. The study's findings and limits: Roughly 5 TRBV segments (TRBV5-6, TRBV5-1 and TRBV20-1 among them) occurred more frequently in patients than in controls.

Prepared libraries of TCR beta cDNA carried unique molecular identifiers. TCRdb analysed the PCR reads with MiXCR anew, one entry per CDR3 protein. The sample carries hundreds of thousands of distinct CDR3 sequences, roughly 27% recorded once. Which antigens these TCRs recognize remains unknown. Source material: blood. The receptors come from a girl aged 10 to 17 with multiple sclerosis.

This clonotype has more than one count but fewer than ten. The CDR3 reads CSARDSRYEQFF. CDR3 DNA sequence: TGCAGTGCTAGAGATAGCCGCTATGAGCAGTTCTTC. This sequence joins TRBV20-1 and TRBJ2-1; D is undetermined. Trimming cost V 0 bases and J 8 bases, with 8 bases left between them. Germline V gene sequence: CDR1 DFQATT, CDR2 SNEGSKA (reference sequence). The CDR3 is 12 residues long.

V is TRBV3-1 and J is TRBJ2-1, with 12 nucleotides matching TRBD2. Trimming at V came to 5 bases and at J to 5 bases, leaving 7 bases not matched to a gene. The CDR3 runs 16 residues. Germline V gene lookup returns CDR1 LGHDT and CDR2 YNNKEL (reference sequence). The CDR3 bases are TGTGCCAGCAGCGGGTGGACTAGCGGGACCAACAATGAGCAGTTCTTC. Translation gives CASSGWTSGTNNEQFF.

J is TRBJ2-1 and V is TRBV7-2; 7 nucleotides match TRBD2. Per the germline V gene, CDR1 is SGHTA and CDR2 is FQGNSA. V lost 2 bases, J lost 5 bases, and 0 bases stayed unmatched. This CDR3 comprises 13 residues. CDR3 protein: CASSLSGNNEQFF. The CDR3 DNA follows: TGTGCCAGCAGCTTAAGCGGGAACAATGAGCAGTTCTTC.

The chain carries TRBV6-5 and TRBJ1-2; possible D gene TRBD1, 5 bases. The CDR3 contains 15 residues. CDR1 is MNHEY, CDR2 SVGAGI, per germline. The V and J ends lost 2 bases and 0 bases respectively, with 10 bases between them. The CDR3 protein is CASSYQPGANYGYTF. CDR3 DNA: TGTGCCAGCAGTTACCAGCCGGGGGCTAACTATGGCTACACCTTC.

The chain combines TRBV7-2 with TRBJ1-2; TRBD1 matches 11 bases. The CDR3 extends over 15 amino acids. V lost 1 base, J lost 4 bases, and 2 bases stayed unmatched. The germline V gene encodes CDR1 SGHTA and CDR2 FQGNSA. The CDR3, as DNA: TGTGCCAGCAGCTTAGGGACAGGGGGCAGCTATGGCTACACCTTC. This sequence encodes CASSLGTGGSYGYTF.

In this sample, this clonotype turned up many times. Compared with germline, one end of the junction differs, possibly owing to a read error. The gene calls are TRBV7-2 and TRBJ2-7, with 10 positions matching TRBD1. Germline values: CDR1 SGHTA, CDR2 FQGNSA. The CDR3 extends over 15 amino acids. The DNA for the CDR3 is TGCGCCAGCAGCTTGGCCGGGACAGGGGCCTACGAGCAGTACTTC. Translation gives CASSLAGTGAYEQYF.

A few counts support this clonotype. This chain uses TRBV7-2 with TRBJ2-5, with TRBD2 identical over 11 bases. Near its end, the DNA agrees better with TRBJ2-7, so the J call may be wrong. From germline, CDR1 is SGHTA and CDR2 FQGNSA. This CDR3 is 15 amino acids long. CDR3 nucleotides: TGTGCCAGCAGCTTTACTAGCGGGAGTCTTGGCGAGCAGTACTTC. The encoded protein is CASSFTSGSLGEQYF.

The V call is TRBV6-2 or TRBV6-3, the J call TRBJ2-7; D might be TRBD2 (6 bases). In germline, CDR1 is MNHEY, CDR2 SVGEGT. V was cut by 8 bases and J by 2 bases, with 16 bases left in between. The CDR3 has 14 residues. For the CDR3, the DNA is TGTGCCAGCGAGGACCGGGACTTCACCTACGAGCAGTACTTC. Protein sequence: CASEDRDFTYEQYF.

The chain uses TRBV25-1 and TRBJ2-7, with TRBD2 matching over 14 bases. The germline V gene encodes CDR1 MGHDK and CDR2 SYGVNS. The CDR3 extends over 16 amino acids. Losses at the gene ends were 3 bases for V and 3 bases for J; bases not matched to a gene: 4. CDR3 sequence reads: CASSDPGTSGSYEQYF. Here the CDR3 DNA reads TGTGCCAGCAGTGACCCAGGGACTAGCGGGAGCTACGAGCAGTACTTC.

In its sample, this clonotype was seen a few times. The V call is TRBV20-1, the J call TRBJ2-3; 7 bases align to TRBD2. The V segment lost 5 bases and the J segment 2 bases; nucleotides outside the gene matches: 16. The CDR3 runs to 17 residues. Looked up from germline, CDR1 is DFQATT and CDR2 is SNEGSKA (reference sequence). The CDR3 DNA sequence: TGCAGTGCTCCTCGGCGGAGGAGCGGGGCCTACACAGATACGCAGTATTTT. Protein: CSAPRRRSGAYTDTQYF.

The rearrangement links TRBV28 to TRBJ2-4; no definite D call. V was cut by 7 bases and J by 1 base, with 11 bases left in between. The CDR3 spans 14 residues. Germline loops: CDR1 MDHEN, CDR2 SYDVKM. The CDR3 region has the DNA TGTGCCAGCAAAGGGCTGCGGGCCAAAAACATTCAGTACTTC. It yields the protein CASKGLRAKNIQYF.

This clonotype was counted a few times. The chain is built from TRBV7-2 and TRBJ2-3; TRBD2 matches 15 bases. The junction had 12 bases not matched to a gene; V was cut back by 3 bases and J by 2 bases. In germline, CDR1 is SGHTA, CDR2 FQGNSA. The CDR3 has 20 residues. This CDR3 reads CASSFILEGLAGGTTDTQYF. In nucleotides, the CDR3 is TGTGCCAGCAGCTTTATTTTGGAGGGACTAGCGGGAGGCACCACAGATACGCAGTATTTT.